This T cell receptor (beta chain) came from a study of response to subunit inactivated influenza vaccine. Germline CDR1 and CDR2: LGHNA and YNFKEQ. The V end was cut by 4 bases, the J end by 3 bases, with 12 bases between. The CDR3 loop spans 15 amino acids. General study findings and limits: Authors suggested seasonal influenza vaccinations each recruit few new T cells.

This clonotype appeared a few times. The antigen is unknown. Each CDR3 protein is one row after TCRdb ran MiXCR on the RT-PCR reads. The data show 500,000 to 550,000 distinct CDR3 sequences, around 8% seen once. The sample was PBMCs from blood, taken 23 months after vaccination. This chain uses TRBV4-2 with TRBJ2-2, with D possibly matching TRBD1 (5 bases). The origin of this receptor is a man aged 50 to 69 who received an inactivated influenza vaccine. DNA for the CDR3: TGTGCCAGCAGCCTAGGGGTGGGATACACCGGGGAGCTGTTTTTT. This sequence encodes CASSLGVGYTGELFF.